This T cell receptor (beta chain) was identified during a study of CD8 T cells in Susac syndrome. Trimming left V 1 base short and J 6 bases short, with 22 bases between. The CDR3 loop spans 18 amino acids. Germline loops: CDR1 SGDLS, CDR2 YYNGEE. The RNA, about 0.45 to 1 ug, was put through reverse transcription using random hexamers. TCRdb itself ran the immunoSEQ multiplex PCR reads through MiXCR, one entry per CDR3 protein. The sample lists 90,000 or so distinct CDR3 sequences; approximately 95% were seen once. The specimen sequenced was CD8+ T cells from PBMCs. The sequence came from a human donor in good health. The V gene is TRBV9, the J gene TRBJ2-2, with a possible D match to TRBD1 (5 bases). The CDR3 region is CASSVREGGASKAGELFF. DNA of the CDR3: TGTGCCAGCAGCGTAAGGGAAGGTGGGGCATCAAAGGCCGGGGAGCTGTTTTTT. Full variable domain (missing parts from reference TRBV9 and TRBJ2-2): DSGVTQTPKHLITATGQRVTLRCSPRSGDLSVYWYQQSLDQGLQFLIQYYNGEERAKGNILERFSAQQFPDLHSELNLSSLELGDSALYFCASSVREGGASKAGELFFGEGSRLTVL.